This TCR beta chain was profiled in a study of blood T cell repertoires in COVID-19 (dated by TCRdb to about 2020). Notes on the research overall: Samples from collaborators originated in the United States, Italy and Spain and spanned both the acute and convalescent phases of COVID-19. The material from the prospective study consisted of cDNA or gDNA derived from T cells, B-cell-depleted T cells, or PBMCs. Deeply sampled blood TCRbeta repertoires from subjects exposed to, actively infected with, or recovered from COVID-19 were included in the dataset. The repertoires were released in a freely available public database meant as a resource for research on the immune response to SARS-CoV-2. Samples were obtained from the ongoing ImmuneRACE study (first 160 participants) and from roughly 1,300 subjects provided by 6 global collaborators. Sample metadata almost always included a de-identified subject ID, COVID-19 status, age in years and sex. Where available, HLA class I and class II types were obtained from metadata supplied by the sample provider rather than from assay-based typing. Points the paper makes about the study in general: Clinical and demographic metadata were provided uncurated, with the amount varying by source and participant.

TCRbeta CDR3 regions were amplified from genomic DNA by means of the immunoSEQ Assay, a bias-controlled multiplex PCR. Per the authors' processing: The number of nucleated cells in each sample was estimated from the amplification of reference gene primers within the assay. To quantify the absolute abundance of each unique TCRbeta CDR3 rearrangement, sequence reads were collapsed and filtered. For each sample, productive Simpson clonality was calculated as the square root of Simpson's diversity index across productive rearrangements. Imported from immuneACCESS, the table was reduced by TCRdb to in-frame sequences with V and J called. These copies leave out some clones; in studies compared against another copy, an unresolved V gene accounts for under half, and the cause of the remainder is not known. The V and J calls and clone size are taken from that table; D and trimming were inferred from the DNA. The sample table shows 300,000 to 350,000 clones, and almost 90% are seen once. The biggest ten clones account for 3.5% to 4.5% of the sample.

Enrolling through a virtual design, the prospective study's participants ranged in age from roughly 18 to 89 years and lived across roughly 24 United States geographic areas. To assign participants to cohorts, the prospective study relied on clinical history that participants themselves reported in a screening survey and a study questionnaire. Each participant in the prospective study had whole blood, serum and a nasopharyngeal or oropharyngeal swab collected by mobile phlebotomists. Additional blood draws and questionnaires over an approximately two-month period could optionally be provided by prospective study participants. Blood samples from the prospective study were shipped frozen or at room temperature prior to DNA extraction. Via the germline V gene (reference sequence), CDR1 is SGHNT and CDR2 YYREEE. V loses 3 bases of germline sequence and J loses 1 base, and the interval between the two ends is 15 bases. The CDR3 numbers 16 residues from cysteine through phenylalanine. The read is trimmed to its CDR3 DNA, 48 bases read in frame from base 1.

This clone was seen only once. Its antigen remains undetermined. The input lacks base qualities; no much larger clone sits a single base away. Recombination connected TRBV5-4 to TRBJ2-3; the D segment could be TRBD2, given 6 matching bases. The clonotype comes from a young woman with acute COVID-19. What was sequenced was PBMCs or T cells enriched from blood (not recorded which). The nucleotides are TGTGCCAGCAGCTCTGGCGGGGCTAGCGGCACAGATACGCAGTATTTT. It specifies CASSSGGASGTDTQYF. The reference TRBV5-4 and TRBJ2-3 proteins fill in what lies around the CDR3, so the full variable domain reads ETGVTQSPTHLIKTRGQQVTLRCSSQSGHNTVSWYQQALGQGPQFIFQYYREEENGRGNFPPRFSGLQFPNYSSELNVNALELDDSALYLCASSSGGASGTDTQYFGPGTRLTVL.